Sequencing of this TCR beta chain was carried out in a study of T cells after yellow fever vaccination. This clonotype came up many times. Each CDR3 protein is one row after TCRdb ran MiXCR on the 5' RACE reads. Of around 310,000 distinct CDR3 sequences detected, 8.5% to 10% appear once; the ten largest clones hold about a sixth. This sequence was found in a man between 18 and 35 years old who received the YFV17D yellow fever vaccine. The specimen was PBMCs, collected on the day of the first yellow fever vaccination.

The CDR3 loop is CASSRGVNTEAFF. The DNA for the CDR3 is TGTGCCAGTAGCCGCGGGGTTAACACTGAAGCTTTCTTT. The genes are TRBV19 and TRBJ1-1, with D uncertain. The CDR3 is 13 amino acids. Germline CDR1 and CDR2: LNHDA and SQIVND (reference sequence). V lost 6 bases and J lost 2, with 10 bases in between.